Listed below are T cell receptor beta chains from one sample, sequenced in a study of vaccination and CD4 T cells after COVID-19. No antigen has been assigned to these receptors. TCRdb re-analysed the PCR reads in MiXCR, keeping a single row per CDR3 protein. The top ten clones hold roughly an eighth of a sample with 15,000 or so distinct CDR3 sequences, 30% to 45% of them seen once. The sample comprised CD4+ T cells from blood, cultured in vitro. The receptors come from a human donor who had recovered from COVID-19. Each CDR3 is given with its conserved first and last residue. A D gene is named only where the DNA matches it firmly. The size field is filled for only some rows; it gives once, few, many or a size class.

cdr3_length,clone_size,v_call,d_call,j_call,cdr3_nt,cdr3_aa
11,-,TRBV19,-,TRBJ2-7,TGTATACAAACTAAAAGCTACGAGCAGTACTTC,CIQTKSYEQYF
19,-,TRBV27,-,TRBJ2-2,TGTGCCAGCAGTTGGTGGGGGTGGAGGGCAGGGTCCAACACCGGGGAGCTGTTTTTT,CASSWWGWRAGSNTGELFF
16,few,TRBV27,TRBD2,TRBJ2-2,TGTGCCAGCAGTTGGAGTAGCGGGAGCTTAGGCGGGGAGCTGTTTTTT,CASSWSSGSLGGELFF
14,few,TRBV30,-,TRBJ2-7,TGTGCCTGGAGTGTTGGGCTTAGCTCCTACGAGCAGTACTTC,CAWSVGLSSYEQYF
15,few,TRBV6-4,-,TRBJ1-5,TGTGCCAGCAGTGACAGGGGCCTTAGCAATCAGCCCCAGCATTTT,CASSDRGLSNQPQHF
15,few,TRBV27,-,TRBJ1-2,TGTGCCAGCAGTTTTATAGGAGGAGGTAACTATGGCTACACCTTC,CASSFIGGGNYGYTF
13,-,TRBV5-1,-,TRBJ1-5,TGCGCCAGCAGCTTGGACACTAATCAGCCCCAGCATTTT,CASSLDTNQPQHF
13,-,TRBV7-8,TRBD2,TRBJ2-1,TGTGCCACAAGACTAGCGGGTTTCGATGAGCAGTTCTTC,CATRLAGFDEQFF
15,-,TRBV20-1,TRBD2,TRBJ2-3,TGCAGTGCTAGAGGACTAGCGGGCCTCACAGATACGCAGTATTTT,CSARGLAGLTDTQYF
16,once,TRBV19,TRBD2,TRBJ2-1,TGTGCCAGTAGTTCAGTAGCGGGATCCCTCTCCAATGAGCAGTTCTTC,CASSSVAGSLSNEQFF
19,-,TRBV7-8,TRBD1,TRBJ1-6,TGTGCCAGCAGCTTAGGGGGGACAGCCCTATTTACCTATAATTCACCCCTCCACTTT,CASSLGGTALFTYNSPLHF
14,-,TRBV7-9,-,TRBJ2-7,TGTGCCAGCAGCCCATCGGGACAATCCTACGAGCAGTACTTC,CASSPSGQSYEQYF
18,-,TRBV5-1,TRBD2,TRBJ2-2,TGCGCCAGCAGTCGAACGACTAGCGGGAGGGCCGACACCGGGGAGCTGTTTTTT,CASSRTTSGRADTGELFF
16,few,TRBV20-1,TRBD2,TRBJ2-7,TGCAGTGCTAGAGGATCCGCGGGAGGGGGTTACTACGAGCAGTACTTC,CSARGSAGGGYYEQYF
14,few,TRBV6-5,-,TRBJ1-1,TGTGCCAGCAGTTACTCGGGCAAGAACACTGAAGCTTTCTTT,CASSYSGKNTEAFF
13,-,TRBV11-1,-,TRBJ1-1,TGTGCCAGCAGCTCTACAGGGACTCCTGAAGCTTTCTTT,CASSSTGTPEAFF
13,few,TRBV20-1,-,TRBJ2-2,TGCAGTGCTAGCGGGGGTAACACCGGGGAGCTGTTTTTT,CSASGGNTGELFF
17,few,TRBV12-3/TRBV12-4,-,TRBJ1-3,TGTGCCAGCAGCCCCTCACAGGGCCTTAACGCTGGAAACACCATATATTTT,CASSPSQGLNAGNTIYF
12,few,TRBV2,-,TRBJ2-5,TGTGCCAGCAGTGAGAGAGGTGTGACCCAGTACTTC,CASSERGVTQYF
16,-,TRBV11-2,-,TRBJ1-3,TGTGCCAGCAGCGAGGGAGGGTGGGCTTCTGGAAACACCATATATTTT,CASSEGGWASGNTIYF
14,-,TRBV30,-,TRBJ2-7,TGTGCCTGGAGTAGGGCGGCACCTGACTACGAGCAGTACTTC,CAWSRAAPDYEQYF
11,-,TRBV20-1,-,TRBJ1-4,TGCCTCGTGCGAGAGAATGAAAAACTGTTTTTT,CLVRENEKLFF
16,few,TRBV6-7,-,TRBJ2-2,TGTGCCAGCAGTTACCGTGGGGGGCAGGACACCGGGGAGCTGTTTTTT,CASSYRGGQDTGELFF
17,once,TRBV20-1,TRBD1,TRBJ1-4,TGCAGTGCGAGAGAGTCCCACGCGGACAGGGTCAATGAAAAACTGTTTTTT,CSARESHADRVNEKLFF
14,-,TRBV7-2,TRBD1,TRBJ1-1,TGTGCCAGCAGTTACAGACAGGGTGGGACTGAAGCTTTCTTT,CASSYRQGGTEAFF
15,once,TRBV19,-,TRBJ2-3,TGTGCCAGTAGTAATCGGCCGGGGTATACAGATACGCAGTATTTT,CASSNRPGYTDTQYF
15,-,TRBV28,-,TRBJ1-2,TGTGCCAGCACCGCACAGCTACAGCTAAACTATGGCTACACCTTC,CASTAQLQLNYGYTF